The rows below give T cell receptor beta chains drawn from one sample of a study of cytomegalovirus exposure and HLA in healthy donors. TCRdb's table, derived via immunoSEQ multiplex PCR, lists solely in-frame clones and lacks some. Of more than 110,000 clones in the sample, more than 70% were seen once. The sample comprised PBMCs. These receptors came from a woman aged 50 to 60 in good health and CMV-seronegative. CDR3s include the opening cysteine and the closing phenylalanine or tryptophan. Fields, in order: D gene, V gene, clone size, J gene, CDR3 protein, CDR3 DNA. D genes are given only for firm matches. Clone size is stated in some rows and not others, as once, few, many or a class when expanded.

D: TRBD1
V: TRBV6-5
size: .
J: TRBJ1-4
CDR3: CASSDQGGDEKLFF
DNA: TGTGCCAGCAGTGATCAGGGGGGCGATGAAAAACTGTTTTTT

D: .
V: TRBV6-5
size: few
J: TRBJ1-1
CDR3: CASSYSQNSNTEAFF
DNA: TGTGCCAGCAGTTACTCGCAAAACTCGAACACTGAAGCTTTCTTT

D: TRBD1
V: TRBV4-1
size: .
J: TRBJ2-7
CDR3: CASSQDNRGYEQYF
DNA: TGCGCCAGCAGCCAAGATAACAGGGGCTACGAGCAGTACTTC

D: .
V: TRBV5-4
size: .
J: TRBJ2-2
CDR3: CASSTTTVYTGELFF
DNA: TGTGCCAGCAGTACCACGACAGTATACACCGGGGAGCTGTTTTTT

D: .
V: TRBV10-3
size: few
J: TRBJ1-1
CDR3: CAISESQGRTEAFF
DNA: TGTGCCATCAGTGAGTCGCAGGGTCGGACTGAAGCTTTCTTT

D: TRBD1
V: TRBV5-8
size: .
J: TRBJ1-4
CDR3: CASRPGTGGLFGEKLFF
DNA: TGTGCCAGCAGACCCGGGACAGGGGGCCTTTTTGGTGAAAAACTGTTTTTT

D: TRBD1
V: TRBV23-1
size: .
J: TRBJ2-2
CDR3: CASSPRDRADTGELFF
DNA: TGCGCCAGCAGCCCCCGGGACAGGGCGGACACCGGGGAGCTGTTTTTT

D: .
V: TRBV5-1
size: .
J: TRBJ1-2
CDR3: CASSLGSLYGNYGYTF
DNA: TGCGCCAGCAGCTTGGGCAGCCTCTACGGGAACTATGGCTACACCTTC

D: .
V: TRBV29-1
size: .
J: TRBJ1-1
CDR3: CSVEWGEAFF
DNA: TGCAGCGTTGAGTGGGGCGAAGCTTTCTTT

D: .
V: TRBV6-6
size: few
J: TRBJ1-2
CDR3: CASSFGQSYTF
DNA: TGTGCCAGCAGTTTCGGACAGAGCTACACCTTC

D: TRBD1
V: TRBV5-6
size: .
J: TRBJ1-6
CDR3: CASSFSTGSVNSPLHF
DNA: TGTGCCAGCAGCTTTTCGACAGGGTCAGTAAATTCACCCCTCCACTTT

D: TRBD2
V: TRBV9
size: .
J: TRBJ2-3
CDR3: CASRRDYTDTQYF
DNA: TGTGCCAGCAGGCGGGACTACACAGATACGCAGTATTTT

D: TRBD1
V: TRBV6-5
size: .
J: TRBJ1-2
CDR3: CASSGDRVEGYTF
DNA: TGTGCCAGCAGTGGGGACAGGGTTGAGGGCTACACCTTC

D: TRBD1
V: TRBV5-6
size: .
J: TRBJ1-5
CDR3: CASSPGQGGQPQHF
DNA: TGTGCCAGCAGCCCGGGACAGGGTGGGCAGCCCCAGCATTTT

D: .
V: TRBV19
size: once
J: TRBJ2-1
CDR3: CASSQTSYEQFF
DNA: TGTGCCAGTAGTCAAACTAGCTATGAGCAGTTCTTC

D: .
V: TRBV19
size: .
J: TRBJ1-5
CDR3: CASSRGGARGNQPQHF
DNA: TGTGCCAGTAGTAGAGGCGGGGCCCGGGGCAATCAGCCCCAGCATTTT

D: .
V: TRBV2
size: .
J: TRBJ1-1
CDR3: CAGTGSPTEAFF
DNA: TGTGCCGGCACCGGGAGCCCCACTGAAGCTTTCTTT

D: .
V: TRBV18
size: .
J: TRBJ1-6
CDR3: CASSPSGGGSGSPLHF
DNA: TGTGCCAGCTCACCATCCGGGGGGGGGTCTGGTTCACCCCTCCACTTT

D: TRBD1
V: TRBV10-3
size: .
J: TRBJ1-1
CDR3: CAISQGGDGTEAFF
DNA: TGTGCCATCAGCCAAGGGGGCGACGGCACTGAAGCTTTCTTT

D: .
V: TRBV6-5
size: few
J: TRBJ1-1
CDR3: CASSLAPQDTEAFF
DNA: TGTGCCAGCAGCCTTGCCCCCCAGGACACTGAAGCTTTCTTT

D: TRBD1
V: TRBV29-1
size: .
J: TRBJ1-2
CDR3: CSVDQGGYGYTF
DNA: TGCAGCGTTGACCAGGGGGGCTATGGCTACACCTTC

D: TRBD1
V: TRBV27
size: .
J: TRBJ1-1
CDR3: CASSIQGELTEAFF
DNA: TGTGCCAGCAGCATACAGGGGGAATTGACTGAAGCTTTCTTT

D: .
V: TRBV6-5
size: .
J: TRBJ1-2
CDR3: CASSYSAGAPNYGYTF
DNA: TGTGCCAGCAGTTACTCGGCAGGGGCCCCTAACTATGGCTACACCTTC

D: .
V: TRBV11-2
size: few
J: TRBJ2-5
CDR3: CASSPGSQETQYF
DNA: TGTGCCAGCAGCCCCGGTTCCCAAGAGACCCAGTACTTC

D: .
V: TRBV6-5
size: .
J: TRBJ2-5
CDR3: CASSYGDILQETQYF
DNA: TGTGCCAGCAGTTACGGGGACATATTACAAGAGACCCAGTACTTC

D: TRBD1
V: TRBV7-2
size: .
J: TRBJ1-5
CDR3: CASSGDRPNQPQHF
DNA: TGTGCCAGCAGCGGGGACAGGCCTAATCAGCCCCAGCATTTT

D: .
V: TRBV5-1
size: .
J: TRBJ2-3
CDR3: CASSPRLDSNTQYF
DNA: TGCGCCAGCAGCCCACGACTAGATAGTAATACGCAGTATTTT

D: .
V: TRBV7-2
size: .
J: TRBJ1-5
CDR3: CASSLGPRTSNQPQHF
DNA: TGTGCCAGCAGCTTAGGCCCCAGGACAAGCAATCAGCCCCAGCATTTT

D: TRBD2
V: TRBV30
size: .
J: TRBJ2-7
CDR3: CAWSGGGEGTYEQYF
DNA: TGTGCCTGGAGTGGAGGAGGGGAGGGGACCTACGAGCAGTACTTC

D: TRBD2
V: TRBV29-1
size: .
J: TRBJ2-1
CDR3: CSVDLLAGGGANEQFF
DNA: TGCAGCGTTGATCTCCTAGCGGGGGGTGGGGCCAATGAGCAGTTCTTC

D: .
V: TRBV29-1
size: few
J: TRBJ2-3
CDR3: CSTYTDTQYF
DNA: TGCAGCACCTACACAGATACGCAGTATTTT

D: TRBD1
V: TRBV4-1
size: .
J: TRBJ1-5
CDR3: CASSQGTFRDRGRIRDQPQHF
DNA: TGCGCCAGCAGCCAAGGAACTTTCCGGGACAGGGGGCGAATTAGGGATCAGCCCCAGCATTTT